This T cell receptor (beta chain) was sequenced during a study of blood T cell repertoires in COVID-19. This CDR3 region has 17 residues. Germline V gene sequence: CDR1 SEHNR, CDR2 FQNEAQ (reference sequence). V lost 6 bases, J lost 7 bases, and 12 bases stayed unmatched. In the study's own analysis: Amplification of reference gene primers provided the estimated nucleated cell counts. Produced via immunoSEQ multiplex PCR; TCRdb's table is partial and in-frame only. Clone size and the V and J calls come from that table; the DNA yielded D and trimming. Of 250,000 to 350,000 clones listed, around 87% are singletons. Individuals drawn from 20 to 25 US areas were roughly 18 to 95 years old.

Material for sequencing was PBMCs or T cells enriched from blood (not recorded which). This clonotype was obtained from a woman in her thirties who had recovered from COVID-19. The rearrangement uses TRBV7-9 and TRBJ2-2; 12 positions match TRBD1. The CDR3 is CASRPGTGGGVIGELFF. CDR3 sequence (DNA): TGTGCCAGCAGACCCGGGACAGGGGGCGGTGTGATCGGGGAGCTGTTTTTT.